This T cell receptor (beta chain) was identified during a study of cytomegalovirus exposure and HLA in healthy donors. Study outcomes and limitations: The HLA-A and HLA-B alleles of most subjects were reportedly predicted accurately from TCR beta sequences.

The CDR3 covers 14 residues. Germline CDR1 and CDR2: SEHNR and FQNEAQ (reference sequence). With respect to this clone: Its antigen is undetermined. The junction and the germline gene differ at one end; a read error may be behind it.

Amplification used 60 Vbeta primers and 13 Jbeta primers. The data were produced by immunoSEQ multiplex PCR, yet TCRdb's version contains in-frame clones alone and is incomplete. The sample lists 150,000 to 200,000 clones; roughly 79% were seen once. The chain has TRBV7-9 and TRBJ1-1, with D possibly being TRBD1 (5 bases). This receptor was obtained from a woman in her 30s in good health and CMV-seropositive. The material sequenced was PBMCs. In DNA, the CDR3 is TGTTCCAGCAGCTTAGGACAAATGAACACTGAAGCTTTCTTT. Encoded protein: CSSSLGQMNTEAFF.